A single T cell receptor (beta chain) is shown here with its context. Antigen: not known. This specimen comes from a study of T-cell reconstitution after alpha-beta-depleted transplantation in children. Points from the study as a whole: Reportedly, alpha-beta T cells present about two months post-transplant originated from several hundred expanded clones of graft origin. T-cell numbers and diversity one year post-transplant derived largely from freshly generated T cells.

Unique molecular identifiers tagged the TCRbeta library. Via MiXCR, TCRdb re-called the PCR reads, giving one row per CDR3 protein. The data hold approximately 210,000 distinct CDR3 sequences, with over 15% observed a single time. The CDR3 contains 13 residues. From germline, CDR1 is SGHNT and CDR2 YENEEA. V was pared by 3 bases and J by 7 bases, with 10 bases between. The rearrangement uses TRBV11-3 and TRBJ2-1; D call uncertain. This clonotype was obtained from a male patient under 10 years old who had a stem cell transplant for acute lymphoblastic leukemia, so the T cells may come from the graft donor. The sample in question was PBMCs, mostly from graft donor cells, obtained 360 days after TCRalphabeta/CD19-depleted stem cell transplant. In DNA form, the CDR3 reads TGTGCCAGCAGCTTCTATCTTGAGAATGAGCAGTTCTTC. Encoded protein: CASSFYLENEQFF.